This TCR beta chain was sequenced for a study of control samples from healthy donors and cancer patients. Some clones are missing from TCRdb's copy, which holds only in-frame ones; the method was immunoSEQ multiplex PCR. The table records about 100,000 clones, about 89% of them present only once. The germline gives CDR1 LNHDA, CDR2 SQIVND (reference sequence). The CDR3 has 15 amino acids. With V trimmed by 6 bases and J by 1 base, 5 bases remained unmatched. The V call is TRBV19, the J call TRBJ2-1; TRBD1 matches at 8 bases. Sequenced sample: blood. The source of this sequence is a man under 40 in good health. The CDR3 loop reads CASRPTGASYNEQFF. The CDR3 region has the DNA TGTGCCAGTAGACCGACAGGGGCTTCCTACAATGAGCAGTTCTTC.